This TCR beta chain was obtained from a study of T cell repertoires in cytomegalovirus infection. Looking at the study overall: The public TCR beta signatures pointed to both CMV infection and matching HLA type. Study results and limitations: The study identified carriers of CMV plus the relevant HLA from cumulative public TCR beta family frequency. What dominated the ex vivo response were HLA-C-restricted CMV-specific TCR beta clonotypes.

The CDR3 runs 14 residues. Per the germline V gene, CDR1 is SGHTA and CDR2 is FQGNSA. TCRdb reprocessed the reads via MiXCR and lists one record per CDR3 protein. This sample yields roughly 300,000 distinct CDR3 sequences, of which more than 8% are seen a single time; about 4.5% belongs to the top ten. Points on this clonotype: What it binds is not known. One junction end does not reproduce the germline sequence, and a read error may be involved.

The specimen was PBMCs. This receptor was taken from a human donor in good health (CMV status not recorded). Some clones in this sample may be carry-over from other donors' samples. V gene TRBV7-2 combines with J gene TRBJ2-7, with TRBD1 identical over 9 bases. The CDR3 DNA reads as TGTGCCAGCAGCTCTCTGGACAGGGGAGACGAGCGGTACTTC. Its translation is CASSSLDRGDERYF.